The 5 T cell receptor beta chains listed next were all sequenced from one sample in a study of T-cell reconstitution after alpha-beta-depleted transplantation in children. Construction of the TCRbeta library involved unique molecular identifiers. TCRdb recomputed calls from the PCR reads with MiXCR, one row per CDR3 protein. The repertoire has 700,000 to 950,000 distinct CDR3 sequences, about 16% of them found once; the top ten carry roughly 5%. The sample in question was PBMCs, mostly from graft donor cells, obtained 360 days after TCRalphabeta/CD19-depleted stem cell transplant. The receptors were gathered from a male patient younger than 18 who had a stem cell transplant for acute lymphoblastic leukemia, so the T cells may come from the graft donor.

The gene calls are TRBV20-1 and TRBJ1-2, with D uncertain. The V gene lost 2 bases and the J gene lost 3 bases, with 13 bases spanning the gap. The CDR3 spans 14 residues. CDR1 DFQATT and CDR2 SNEGSKA come from the germline V gene (reference sequence). The CDR3 nucleotides read TGCAGTGCTAGAAGGGCCTGGGAAGACTATGGCTACACCTTC. This codes for CSARRAWEDYGYTF.

The chain employs TRBV25-1 and TRBJ1-1; D might be TRBD1 (5 bases). Germline CDR1 reads MGHDK; CDR2 reads SYGVNS. V was cut by 3 bases and J by 6 bases, with 11 bases left in between. The CDR3 has 13 amino acids. The DNA for the CDR3 is TGTGCCAGCAGTGACGGCGGGGGTCCTGAAGCTTTCTTT. It translates to CASSDGGGPEAFF. Using reference TRBV25-1 and TRBJ1-1 for the parts outside the CDR3, the full variable domain is EADIYQTPRYLVIGTGKKITLECSQTMGHDKMYWYQQDPGMELHLIHYSYGVNSTEKGDLSSESTVSRIRTEHFPLTLESARPSHTSQYLCASSDGGGPEAFFGQGTRLTVV.

The CDR3 DNA reads TGTGCCAGCACCCTACAGGCAAGGGGGCCGGTGGAGCCCCAGCATTTT. As protein: CASTLQARGPVEPQHF. The chain has TRBV7-8 and TRBJ1-5; 7 bases line up with TRBD1. CDR1 and CDR2 (germline): SGHVS, FQNEAQ. V lost 7 bases and J lost 8; bases outside the gene matches: 17. The CDR3 extends over 16 amino acids.

This clonotype has a count of ten or more. The chain joins TRBV5-1 to TRBJ2-1; D is unclear. This CDR3 is 17 amino acids long. The ends were cut back, 0 bases at V and 0 bases at J, with 13 bases in the middle. From germline, CDR1 is SGHRS and CDR2 YFSETQ. CDR3 amino acids: CASSLGVADSSYNEQFF. The CDR3 DNA is TGCGCCAGCAGCTTGGGGGTGGCGGATAGCTCCTACAATGAGCAGTTCTTC.

This clonotype was seen a handful of times. The J gene is TRBJ2-5, the V gene TRBV6-1; no clear D gene. Trimming pared 7 bases from V and 2 bases from J, leaving 11 bases between. The CDR3 has 13 amino acids. CDR1 and CDR2 from the germline V gene are MNHNS and SASEGT. CDR3 residues: CASTAPPQETQYF. The CDR3 DNA is TGTGCCAGCACCGCCCCCCCACAAGAGACCCAGTACTTC.